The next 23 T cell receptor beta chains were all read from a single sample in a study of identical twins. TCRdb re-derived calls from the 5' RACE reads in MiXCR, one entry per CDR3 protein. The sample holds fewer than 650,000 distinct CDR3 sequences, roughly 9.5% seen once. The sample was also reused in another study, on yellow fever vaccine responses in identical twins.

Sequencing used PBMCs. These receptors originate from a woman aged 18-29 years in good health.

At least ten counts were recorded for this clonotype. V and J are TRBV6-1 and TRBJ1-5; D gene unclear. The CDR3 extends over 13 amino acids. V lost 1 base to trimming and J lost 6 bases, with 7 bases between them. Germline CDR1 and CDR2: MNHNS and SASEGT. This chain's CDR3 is CASSEDRSQPQHF. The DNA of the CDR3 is TGTGCCAGCAGTGAAGACAGATCTCAGCCCCAGCATTTT.

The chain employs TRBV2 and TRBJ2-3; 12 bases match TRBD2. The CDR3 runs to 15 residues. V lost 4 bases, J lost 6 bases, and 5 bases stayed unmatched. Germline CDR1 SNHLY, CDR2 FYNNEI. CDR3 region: CASSVTSGRGDTQYF. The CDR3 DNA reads TGTGCCAGCAGTGTGACTAGCGGGAGAGGGGATACGCAGTATTTT.

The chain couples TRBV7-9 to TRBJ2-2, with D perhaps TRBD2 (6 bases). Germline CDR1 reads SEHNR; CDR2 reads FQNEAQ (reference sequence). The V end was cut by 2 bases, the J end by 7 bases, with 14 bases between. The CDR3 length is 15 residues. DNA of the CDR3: TGTGCCAGCAGCTTACCGGGGGAGGTGGACGGGGAGCTGTTTTTT. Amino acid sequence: CASSLPGEVDGELFF.

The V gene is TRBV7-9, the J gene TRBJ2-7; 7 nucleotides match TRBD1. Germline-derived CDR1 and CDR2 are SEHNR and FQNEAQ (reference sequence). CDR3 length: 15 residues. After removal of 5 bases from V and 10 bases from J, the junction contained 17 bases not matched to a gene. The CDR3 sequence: CASSPIGTELEEQYF. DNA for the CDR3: TGTGCCAGCAGCCCTATAGGGACAGAACTGGAGGAACAGTACTTC.

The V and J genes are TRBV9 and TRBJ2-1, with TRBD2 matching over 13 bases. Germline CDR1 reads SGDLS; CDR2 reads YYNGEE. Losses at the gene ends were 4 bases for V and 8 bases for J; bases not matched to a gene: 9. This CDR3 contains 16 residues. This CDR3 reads CASSPREGLAGHEQFF. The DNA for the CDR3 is TGTGCCAGCAGCCCCCGAGAGGGACTAGCGGGGCATGAGCAGTTCTTC.

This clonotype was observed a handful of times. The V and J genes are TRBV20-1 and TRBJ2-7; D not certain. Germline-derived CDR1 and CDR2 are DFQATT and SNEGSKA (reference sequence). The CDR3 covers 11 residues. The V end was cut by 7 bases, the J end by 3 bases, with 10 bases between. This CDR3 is CSGVLGYEQYF. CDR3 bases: TGCAGTGGGGTCTTGGGCTACGAGCAGTACTTC.

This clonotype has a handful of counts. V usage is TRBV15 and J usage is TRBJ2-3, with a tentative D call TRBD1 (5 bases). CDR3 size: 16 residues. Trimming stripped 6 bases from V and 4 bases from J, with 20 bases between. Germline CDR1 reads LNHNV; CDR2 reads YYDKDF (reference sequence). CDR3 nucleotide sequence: TGTGCCACCAGAACCTCTAAGGGGTACGGAGCAGATACGCAGTATTTT. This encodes CATRTSKGYGADTQYF. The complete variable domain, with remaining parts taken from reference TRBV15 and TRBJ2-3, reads DAMVIQNPRYQVTQFGKPVTLSCSQTLNHNVMYWYQQKSSQAPKLLFHYYDKDFNNEADTPDNFQSRRPNTSFCFLDIRSPGLGDTAMYLCATRTSKGYGADTQYFGPGTRLTVL.

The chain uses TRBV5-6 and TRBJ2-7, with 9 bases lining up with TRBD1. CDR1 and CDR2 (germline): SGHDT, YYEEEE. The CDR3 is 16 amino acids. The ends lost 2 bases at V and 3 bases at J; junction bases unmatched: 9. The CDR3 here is CASSFGSGQGLYEQYF. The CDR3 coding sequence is TGTGCCAGCAGCTTTGGGTCGGGACAGGGTCTCTACGAGCAGTACTTC.

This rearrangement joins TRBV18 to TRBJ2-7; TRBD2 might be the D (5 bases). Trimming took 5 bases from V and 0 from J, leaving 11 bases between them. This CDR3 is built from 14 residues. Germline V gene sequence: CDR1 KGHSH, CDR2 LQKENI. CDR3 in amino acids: CASSWRRDSYEQYF. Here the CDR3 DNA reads TGTGCCAGCTCATGGAGACGGGACTCCTACGAGCAGTACTTC.

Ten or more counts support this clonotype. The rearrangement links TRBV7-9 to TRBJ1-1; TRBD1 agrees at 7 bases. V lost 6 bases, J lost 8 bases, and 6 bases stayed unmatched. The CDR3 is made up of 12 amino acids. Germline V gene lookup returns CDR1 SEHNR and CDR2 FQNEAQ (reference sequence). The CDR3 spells CASRQGIGEAFF. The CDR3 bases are TGTGCCAGCAGACAGGGGATCGGAGAAGCTTTCTTT.

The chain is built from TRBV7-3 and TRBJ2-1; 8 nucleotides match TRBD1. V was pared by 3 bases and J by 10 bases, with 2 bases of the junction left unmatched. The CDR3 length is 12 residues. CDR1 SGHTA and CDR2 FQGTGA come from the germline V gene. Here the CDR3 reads CASSFGQGEQFF. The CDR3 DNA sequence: TGTGCCAGCAGCTTTGGACAGGGCGAGCAGTTCTTC.

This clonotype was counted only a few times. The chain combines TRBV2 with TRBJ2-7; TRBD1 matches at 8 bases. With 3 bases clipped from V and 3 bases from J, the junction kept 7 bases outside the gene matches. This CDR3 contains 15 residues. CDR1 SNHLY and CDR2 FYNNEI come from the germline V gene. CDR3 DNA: TGTGCCAGCAGTGACATACAGGGGGAAAACTACGAGCAGTACTTC. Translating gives CASSDIQGENYEQYF.

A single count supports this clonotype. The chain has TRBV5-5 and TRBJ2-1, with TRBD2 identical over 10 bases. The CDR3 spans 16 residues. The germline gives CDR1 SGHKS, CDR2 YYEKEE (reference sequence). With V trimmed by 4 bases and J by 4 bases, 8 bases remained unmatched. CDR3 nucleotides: TGTGCCAGCAGCCGGACTAGCGGAGACCCGTACAATGAGCAGTTCTTC. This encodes CASSRTSGDPYNEQFF.

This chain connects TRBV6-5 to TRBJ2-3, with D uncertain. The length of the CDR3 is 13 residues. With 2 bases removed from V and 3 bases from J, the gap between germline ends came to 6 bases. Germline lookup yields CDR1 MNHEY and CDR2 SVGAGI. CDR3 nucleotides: TGTGCCAGCAGTTACACGACGACAGATACGCAGTATTTT. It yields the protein CASSYTTTDTQYF.

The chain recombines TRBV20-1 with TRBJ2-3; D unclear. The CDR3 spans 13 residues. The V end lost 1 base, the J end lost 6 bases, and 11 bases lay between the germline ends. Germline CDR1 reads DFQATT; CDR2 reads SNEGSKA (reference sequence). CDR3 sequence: CSARGERGDTQYF. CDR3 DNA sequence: TGCAGTGCTAGAGGAGAACGTGGGGATACGCAGTATTTT.

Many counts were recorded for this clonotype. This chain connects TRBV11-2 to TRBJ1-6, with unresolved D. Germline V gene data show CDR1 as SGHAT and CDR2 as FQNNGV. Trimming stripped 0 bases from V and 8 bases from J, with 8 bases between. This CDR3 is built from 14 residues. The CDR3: CASSLDFGDSPLHF. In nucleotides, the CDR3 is TGTGCCAGCAGCTTAGATTTTGGGGATTCACCCCTCCACTTT. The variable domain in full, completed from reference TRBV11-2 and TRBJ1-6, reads EAGVAQSPRYKIIEKRQSVAFWCNPISGHATLYWYQQILGQGPKLLIQFQNNGVVDDSQLPKDRFSAERLKGVDSTLKIQPAKLEDSAVYLCASSLDFGDSPLHFGNGTRLTVT.

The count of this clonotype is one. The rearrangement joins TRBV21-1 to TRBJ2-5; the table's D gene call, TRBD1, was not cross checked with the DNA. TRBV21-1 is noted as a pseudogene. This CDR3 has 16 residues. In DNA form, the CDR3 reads TGTGCCAGCAGCCGACGGCTACAGGGGTACCAAGAGACCCAGTACTTC. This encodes CASSRRLQGYQETQYF.

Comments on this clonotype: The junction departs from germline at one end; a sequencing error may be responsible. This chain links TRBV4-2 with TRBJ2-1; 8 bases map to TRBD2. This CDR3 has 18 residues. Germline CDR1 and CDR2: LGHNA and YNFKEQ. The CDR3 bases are TGTGCCAGCAGCCTATCCTCGGGGGTGCAGCGGGAGAGCGGTGAGCGGTTCTTC. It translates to CASSLSSGVQRESGERFF.

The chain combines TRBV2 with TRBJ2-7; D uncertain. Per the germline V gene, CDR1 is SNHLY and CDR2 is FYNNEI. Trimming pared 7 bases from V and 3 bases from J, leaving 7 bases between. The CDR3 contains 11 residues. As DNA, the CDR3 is TGTGCCAGCACGACTTACTACGAGCAGTACTTC. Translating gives CASTTYYEQYF.

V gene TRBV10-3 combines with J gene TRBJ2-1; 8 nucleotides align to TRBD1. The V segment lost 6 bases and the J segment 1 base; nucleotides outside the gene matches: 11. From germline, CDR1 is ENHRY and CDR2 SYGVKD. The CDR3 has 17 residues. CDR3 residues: CAISPRQGPKSYNEQFF. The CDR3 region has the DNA TGTGCCATCAGCCCTAGACAGGGGCCAAAGTCCTACAATGAGCAGTTCTTC.

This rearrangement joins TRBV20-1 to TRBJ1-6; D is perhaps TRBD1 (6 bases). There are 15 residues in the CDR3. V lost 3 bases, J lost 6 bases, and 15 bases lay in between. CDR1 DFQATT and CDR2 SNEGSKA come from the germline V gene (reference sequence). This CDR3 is CSASVGGPGNSPLHF. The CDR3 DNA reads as TGCAGTGCTAGTGTCGGGGGGCCGGGTAATTCACCCCTCCACTTT.

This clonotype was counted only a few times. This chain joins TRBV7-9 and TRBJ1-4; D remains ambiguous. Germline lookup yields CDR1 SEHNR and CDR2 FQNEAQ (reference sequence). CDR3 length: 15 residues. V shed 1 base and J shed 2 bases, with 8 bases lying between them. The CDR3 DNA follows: TGTGCCAGCAGCTTAGTGACACCCACTAATGAAAAACTGTTTTTT. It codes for CASSLVTPTNEKLFF.

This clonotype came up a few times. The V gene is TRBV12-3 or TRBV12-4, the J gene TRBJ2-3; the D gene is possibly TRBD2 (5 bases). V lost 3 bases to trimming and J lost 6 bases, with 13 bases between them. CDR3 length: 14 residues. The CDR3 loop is CASSFNGKGDTQYF. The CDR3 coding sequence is TGTGCCAGCAGTTTCAACGGGAAAGGGGATACGCAGTATTTT.